The sequence of this TCR beta chain was determined in a study of blood T cell repertoires in COVID-19 (dated by TCRdb to the early 2020s). Notes on the research overall: The collaborator samples originated in the United States, Italy and Spain and spanned the acute and convalescent phases of COVID-19. The dataset comprised deeply sampled blood TCRbeta repertoires from subjects exposed to, actively infected with, or recovered from COVID-19. The prospective study material was composed of cDNA or gDNA derived from T cells, B-cell-depleted T cells, or PBMCs. Sample metadata almost always included a de-identified subject ID, COVID-19 status, age in years and sex. The samples were drawn from two sources: the first 160 participants of the ongoing ImmuneRACE study, and 950 to 1,500 subjects contributed by 6 global collaborators. The repertoires were made available in a free public database intended to serve as a resource for research on the immune response to SARS-CoV-2. Where available, HLA class I and class II types were obtained from metadata supplied by the sample provider rather than from assay-based typing.

TCRbeta CDR3 regions were amplified from genomic DNA by means of the immunoSEQ Assay, a bias-controlled multiplex PCR. Per the authors' processing: Within the assay, amplification of reference gene primers was used to estimate how many nucleated cells each sample contained. Sequence reads were collapsed and filtered to measure the absolute abundance of every unique TCRbeta CDR3 rearrangement. For each sample, productive Simpson clonality was calculated as the square root of Simpson's diversity index across productive rearrangements. This is the immuneACCESS table as TCRdb keeps it, with only in-frame sequences that have V and J called. A part of the clones is gone; compared with another copy, unresolved V genes explain less than half, and the rest is unexplained. The V and J calls and clone size are taken from that table; D and trimming were inferred from the DNA. This sample lists 130,000 to 150,000 clones; under 90% were detected once. 5% to 7.5% of the sample comes from the top ten.

Results the study describes overall, beyond this receptor: The amount of clinical and demographic metadata varied by source and participant and was provided uncurated.

The collaborating institutions used their own protocols to collect whole blood in K2EDTA tubes. Collaborator samples were shipped for TCRbeta analysis as frozen whole blood, isolated PBMCs, or DNA extracted from either sample type. About this clone: Its antigen is currently not known. No qualities accompany the bases; no much larger clone lies one base away.

V is reduced by 3 bases and J by 3 bases, leaving a spacing of 12 bases between them. CDR1 and CDR2 are drawn from the germline V gene (reference sequence): LNHDA, SQIVND. The CDR3 goes from the cysteine to the phenylalanine over 15 residues. CDR3 DNA is the only sequence kept; it has 45 bases, read in frame from the first base. The source of this sequence is a human donor in a cohort sampled during active COVID-19. The sequenced material came from peripheral blood. The rearrangement joined TRBV19 to TRBJ1-5; a tentative D call is TRBD1 (6 bases match). Here the CDR3 is given as CASSIGTLPNQPQHF. The nucleotide sequence reads TGTGCCAGTAGTATCGGGACACTGCCCAATCAGCCCCAGCATTTT.